The 6 T cell receptor beta chains below come from one sample, sequenced in a study of blood T cell repertoires in COVID-19 (dated by TCRdb to 2018 to 2021). Libraries were prepared through the immunoSEQ multiplex PCR assay. This immuneACCESS table, as held by TCRdb, lists in-frame sequences with V and J called but not all clones. Of the missing ones, under half trace to an unresolved V gene in checked studies; the others have no known cause. The sample table lists some 160,000 clones, about 77% of them with a count of one. Of the sample, 11% to 15% falls within the top ten clones. Sequencing was performed on peripheral blood. Receptors originate from a woman of 80 years or more with acute or convalescent COVID-19.

The chain carries TRBV7-8 and TRBJ2-2; 9 bases fit TRBD1. V shed 3 bases, J shed 6 bases, and the junction held 8 bases outside the gene matches. CDR1 and CDR2 (germline): SGHVS, FQNEAQ. This CDR3 spans 16 amino acids. CDR3 sequence: CASSFGQGQAAGELFF. In DNA, the CDR3 is TGTGCCAGCAGCTTTGGACAGGGGCAGGCCGCCGGGGAGCTGTTTTTT.

The chain joins TRBV7-9 to TRBJ2-5; 12 bases align to TRBD2. CDR1 is SEHNR and CDR2 is FQNEAQ in the germline V gene (reference sequence). V shed 5 bases and J 5 bases; nucleotides not matched to a gene: 9. This CDR3 contains 16 residues. In nucleotides, the CDR3 is TGTGCCAGCAGCCCCTCTAGCGGGAGGGCAGGGGAGACCCAGTACTTC. Translating it yields CASSPSSGRAGETQYF.

This chain connects TRBV3-1 (or the pseudogene TRBV3-2) to TRBJ1-3; D gene uncertain. Germline V gene data show CDR1 as LGHDT and CDR2 as YNNKEL (reference sequence). V lost 0 bases and J lost 0, with 12 bases in between. The CDR3 loop spans 17 amino acids. CDR3 in DNA: TGTGCCAGCAGCCAAGATATCCTCCGGGGCTCTGGAAACACCATATATTTT. This gives the protein CASSQDILRGSGNTIYF.

DNA for the CDR3: TGTGCCTGGAGTCGGGGGGTAGGAACTGAAGCTTTCTTT. It codes for CAWSRGVGTEAFF. The chain joins TRBV30 to TRBJ1-1; a weak D match, TRBD1 (5 bases). V dropped 2 bases and J dropped 5 bases, with 12 bases sitting between them. The CDR3 is made up of 13 amino acids. Germline V CDR1 and CDR2: GTSNPN, SVGIG (reference sequence).

The chain couples TRBV5-4 to TRBJ1-2, with D tentatively TRBD1 (6 bases). The CDR3 is 13 amino acids. Between the trimmed V and J ends, which lost 4 bases and 11 bases, there was a span of 18 bases. Germline V gives CDR1 SGHNT, CDR2 YYREEE (reference sequence). This CDR3 reads CASSEGGRVGYTF. In DNA form, the CDR3 reads TGTGCCAGCAGCGAAGGGGGTCGTGTAGGGTACACCTTC.

The chain carries TRBV30 and TRBJ1-1, with 9 positions matching TRBD1. The CDR3 runs 13 residues. CDR1 is GTSNPN, CDR2 SVGIG, per germline (reference sequence). V gave up 4 bases and J gave up 11 bases; unmatched junction bases: 11. The CDR3 loop is CAWKDRGSWAAFF. The CDR3 nucleotides read TGTGCCTGGAAAGACAGGGGGTCCTGGGCGGCTTTCTTT.